This is a list of T cell receptor beta chains from one sample in a study of blood T cell repertoires in COVID-19. Only in-frame clones appear in the TCRdb table, and some are missing; sequencing was by immunoSEQ multiplex PCR. The sample carries 90,000 to 130,000 clones, approximately 78% recorded once. Material for sequencing was peripheral blood. These receptors came from a man aged 65-85 years with acute or convalescent COVID-19. CDR3s include the opening cysteine and the closing phenylalanine or tryptophan. A D gene is named only where the DNA matches it firmly.

v_gene: TRBV6-5
d_gene: -
j_gene: TRBJ1-5
CDR3aa: CASRVRGGGGQPQHF

v_gene: TRBV19
d_gene: TRBD1
j_gene: TRBJ1-6
CDR3aa: CATRPVTGGNNSPLHF

v_gene: TRBV2
d_gene: TRBD1
j_gene: TRBJ1-5
CDR3aa: CASNRDRGDQPQHF

v_gene: TRBV18
d_gene: -
j_gene: TRBJ1-2
CDR3aa: CASSRTTGSGADNYGYTF

v_gene: TRBV9
d_gene: TRBD2
j_gene: TRBJ2-1
CDR3aa: CASSTSGSSYNEQFF

v_gene: TRBV5-1
d_gene: TRBD1
j_gene: TRBJ1-6
CDR3aa: CASSLAQGGNSPLHF

v_gene: TRBV3-1/TRBV3-2
d_gene: -
j_gene: TRBJ1-3
CDR3aa: CASSQDSGISGNTIYF

v_gene: TRBV5-1
d_gene: TRBD1
j_gene: TRBJ1-6
CDR3aa: CASSGTGGNSPLHF

v_gene: TRBV5-5
d_gene: TRBD2
j_gene: TRBJ2-7
CDR3aa: CASSLGTGLVYYEQYF

v_gene: TRBV18
d_gene: -
j_gene: TRBJ1-5
CDR3aa: CASSSGQRNQPQHF

v_gene: TRBV6-2/TRBV6-3
d_gene: TRBD2
j_gene: TRBJ2-1
CDR3aa: CASGRSRAGGSSEQFF

v_gene: TRBV6-6
d_gene: -
j_gene: TRBJ1-1
CDR3aa: CASRDILSEAFF

v_gene: TRBV6-2/TRBV6-3
d_gene: -
j_gene: TRBJ2-1
CDR3aa: CASSYSERSFNNEQFF

v_gene: TRBV6-2/TRBV6-3
d_gene: -
j_gene: TRBJ1-1
CDR3aa: CASSWEAGTEAFF

v_gene: TRBV2
d_gene: TRBD1
j_gene: TRBJ2-7
CDR3aa: CASGLRGLPSYEQYF

v_gene: TRBV23-1
d_gene: TRBD1
j_gene: TRBJ1-5
CDR3aa: CASSRDRGLVSNQPQHF

v_gene: TRBV28
d_gene: -
j_gene: TRBJ1-2
CDR3aa: CASSGFFFGYTF

v_gene: TRBV10-3
d_gene: -
j_gene: TRBJ2-3
CDR3aa: CAIANGGGEVTQYF

v_gene: TRBV6-2/TRBV6-3
d_gene: -
j_gene: TRBJ1-5
CDR3aa: CASSLEGLSNQPQHF

v_gene: TRBV5-1
d_gene: -
j_gene: TRBJ2-7
CDR3aa: CASSDPRRGALYEQYF

v_gene: TRBV9
d_gene: -
j_gene: TRBJ2-3
CDR3aa: CASSVAAVSPDTQYF

v_gene: TRBV29-1
d_gene: TRBD1
j_gene: TRBJ1-5
CDR3aa: CSVSDREDQPQHF

v_gene: TRBV19
d_gene: TRBD1
j_gene: TRBJ1-2
CDR3aa: CASSTLDRVNGYTF

v_gene: TRBV19
d_gene: TRBD1
j_gene: TRBJ2-4
CDR3aa: CASSSPSRTGGSAKNIQYF